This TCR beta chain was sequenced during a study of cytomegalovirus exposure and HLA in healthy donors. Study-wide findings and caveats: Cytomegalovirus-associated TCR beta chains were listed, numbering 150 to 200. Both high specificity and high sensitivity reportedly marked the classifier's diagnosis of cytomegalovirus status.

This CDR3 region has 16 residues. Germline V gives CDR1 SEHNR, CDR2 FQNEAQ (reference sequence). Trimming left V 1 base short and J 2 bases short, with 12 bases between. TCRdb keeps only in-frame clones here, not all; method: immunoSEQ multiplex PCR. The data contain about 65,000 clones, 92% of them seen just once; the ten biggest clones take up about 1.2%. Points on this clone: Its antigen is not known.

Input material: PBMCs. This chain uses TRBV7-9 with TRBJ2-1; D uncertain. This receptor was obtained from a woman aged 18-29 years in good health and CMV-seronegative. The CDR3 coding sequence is TGTGCCAGCAGCTTAGGTATAGCCCCCCCCTACAATGAGCAGTTCTTC. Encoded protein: CASSLGIAPPYNEQFF.